These 11 T cell receptor beta chains share one sample of origin, sequenced in a study of cytomegalovirus exposure and HLA in healthy donors. Amplification used 60 Vbeta primers and 13 Jbeta primers. Assay used: immunoSEQ multiplex PCR; TCRdb lists only in-frame clones, some missing. Of around 71,000 clones listed, around 60% are singletons. The sequencing sample was made of PBMCs. These receptors were taken from a man aged 25 to 40 in good health and CMV-seropositive.

This rearrangement joins TRBV5-6 to TRBJ1-1; D gene ambiguous. From germline, CDR1 is SGHDT and CDR2 YYEEEE. CDR3 length: 15 residues. Between the trimmed V and J ends, which lost 4 bases and 2 bases, there was a span of 15 bases. This chain's CDR3 is CASSPLTQPNTEAFF. In nucleotides, the CDR3 is TGTGCCAGCAGCCCCCTAACCCAACCTAACACTGAAGCTTTCTTT.

This chain joins TRBV10-2 and TRBJ1-4; 7 positions match TRBD1. The V segment lost 4 bases and the J segment 7 bases; nucleotides outside the gene matches: 6. The CDR3 covers 14 residues. The germline CDR1 and CDR2 sequences are WSHSY and SAAADI. Here the CDR3 DNA reads TGCGCCAGCAGTGGACAGGGAGTAGGTGAAAAACTGTTTTTT. Translation gives CASSGQGVGEKLFF.

This chain links TRBV6-5 with TRBJ2-7; D remains ambiguous. Trimming removed 0 bases at V and 3 bases at J, with 6 bases between. The CDR3 runs to 13 residues. CDR1 is MNHEY and CDR2 is SVGAGI in the germline V gene. In nucleotides, the CDR3 is TGTGCCAGCAGTTACTCGGGCAACTACGAGCAGTACTTC. Translation: CASSYSGNYEQYF.

The rearrangement uses TRBV5-1 and TRBJ1-4, with 7 bases lining up with TRBD1. This CDR3 has 15 residues. Trimming cost V 4 bases and J 5 bases; bases outside gene matches: 8. Germline loops: CDR1 SGHRS, CDR2 YFSETQ. CDR3 sequence (DNA): TGCGCCAGCAGCATGACAGGGAAGCCCAATGAAAAACTGTTTTTT. It encodes CASSMTGKPNEKLFF.

V and J are TRBV5-4 and TRBJ1-2; D ambiguous. The CDR3 length is 14 residues. Trimming removed 1 base from V and 4 bases from J, with 11 bases in between. Germline CDR1 reads SGHNT; CDR2 reads YYREEE (reference sequence). CDR3 in DNA: TGTGCCAGCAGCTTGATCTCAGGTACCTATGGCTACACCTTC. Translation: CASSLISGTYGYTF.

The J gene is TRBJ1-3, the V gene TRBV4-1, with 7 bases lining up with TRBD1. The CDR3 runs to 16 residues. V shed 2 bases, J shed 4 bases, and the junction held 8 bases outside the gene matches. Germline CDR1 is MGHRA and CDR2 is YSYEKL. The CDR3, as DNA: TGCGCCAGCAGCCAACCCCGAGGAGGGGGCGGAAACACCATATATTTT. It codes for CASSQPRGGGGNTIYF.

The chain couples TRBV5-6 to TRBJ1-4; the match to TRBD1 covers 8 bases. The CDR3 totals 14 residues. Germline V gives CDR1 SGHDT, CDR2 YYEEEE. Unmatched junction bases numbered 6, after V lost 3 bases and J lost 8 bases. The DNA of the CDR3 is TGTGCCAGCAGCTCGACAGGGGAGGGGGAAAAACTGTTTTTT. Translation gives CASSSTGEGEKLFF.

V usage is TRBV4-1 and J usage is TRBJ2-2; D gene ambiguous. The CDR3 sequence is 17 residues long. Germline V gives CDR1 MGHRA, CDR2 YSYEKL. The V end lost 1 base, the J end lost 5 bases, and 17 bases lay between the germline ends. CDR3 in DNA: TGCGCCAGCAGCCAAGTCGACATGGTAGTAGTAACCGGGGAGCTGTTTTTT. It translates to CASSQVDMVVVTGELFF.

The J gene is TRBJ2-3, the V gene TRBV2; D is perhaps TRBD2 (5 bases). The V end lost 4 bases, the J end lost 4 bases, and 9 bases lay between the germline ends. Germline-derived CDR1 and CDR2 are SNHLY and FYNNEI. This CDR3 has 13 residues. CDR3 loop: CASSVSSPDTQYF. CDR3 nucleotides: TGTGCCAGCAGTGTTTCTAGCCCAGATACGCAGTATTTT.

The chain has TRBV11-2 and TRBJ2-5; 8 bases are a match to TRBD2. The CDR3 totals 14 residues. Trimming cost V 3 bases and J 3 bases; bases outside gene matches: 3. Germline V lookup: CDR1 SGHAT, CDR2 FQNNGV. CDR3 region: CASSFSGAKETQYF. DNA of the CDR3: TGTGCCAGCAGCTTTAGCGGGGCAAAAGAGACCCAGTACTTC.

V and J are TRBV5-6 and TRBJ1-2; possible D gene TRBD1, 5 bases. Looked up from germline, CDR1 is SGHDT and CDR2 is YYEEEE. Trimming removed 7 bases at V and 0 bases at J, with 19 bases between. This CDR3 region has 16 residues. CDR3 sequence (DNA): TGTGCCAGCGGGTCCTTGACAGCCTACTCTAACTATGGCTACACCTTC. Amino acid sequence: CASGSLTAYSNYGYTF. Full variable domain (rest looked up from reference TRBV5-6 and TRBJ1-2): DAGVTQSPTHLIKTRGQQVTLRCSPKSGHDTVSWYQQALGQGPQFIFQYYEEEERQRGNFPDRFSGHQFPNYSSELNVNALLLGDSALYLCASGSLTAYSNYGYTFGSGTRLTVV.